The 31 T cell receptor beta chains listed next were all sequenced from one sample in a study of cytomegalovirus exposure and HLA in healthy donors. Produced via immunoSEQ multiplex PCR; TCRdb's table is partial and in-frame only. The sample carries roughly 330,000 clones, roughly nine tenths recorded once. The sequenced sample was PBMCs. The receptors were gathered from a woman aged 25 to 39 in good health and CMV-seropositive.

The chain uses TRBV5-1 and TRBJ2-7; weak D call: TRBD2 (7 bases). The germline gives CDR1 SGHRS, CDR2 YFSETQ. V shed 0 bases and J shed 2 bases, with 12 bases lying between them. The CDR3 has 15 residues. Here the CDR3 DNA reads TGCGCCAGCAGCTTGGGGGCGGGGGCCCCCTACGAGCAGTACTTC. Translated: CASSLGAGAPYEQYF.

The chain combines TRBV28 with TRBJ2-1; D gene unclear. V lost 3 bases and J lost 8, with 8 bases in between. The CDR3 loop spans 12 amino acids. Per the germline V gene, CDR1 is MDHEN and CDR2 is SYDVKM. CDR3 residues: CASSFPKDEQFF. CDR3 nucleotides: TGTGCCAGCAGTTTCCCGAAAGATGAGCAGTTCTTC.

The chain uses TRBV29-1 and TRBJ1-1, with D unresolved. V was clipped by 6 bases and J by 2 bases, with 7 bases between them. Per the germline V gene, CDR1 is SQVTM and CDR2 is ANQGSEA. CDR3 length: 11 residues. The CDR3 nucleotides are TGCAGCGTGCCTCCCAACACTGAAGCTTTCTTT. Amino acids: CSVPPNTEAFF.

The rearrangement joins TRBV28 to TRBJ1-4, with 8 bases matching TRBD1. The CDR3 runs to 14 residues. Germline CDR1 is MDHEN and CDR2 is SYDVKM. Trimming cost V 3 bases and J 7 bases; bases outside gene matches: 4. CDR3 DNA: TGTGCCAGCAGTTTGAAAGGGACAGGTGAAAAACTGTTTTTT. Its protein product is CASSLKGTGEKLFF. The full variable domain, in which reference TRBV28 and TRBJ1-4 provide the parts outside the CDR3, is DVKVTQSSRYLVKRTGEKVFLECVQDMDHENMFWYRQDPGLGLRLIYFSYDVKMKEKGDIPEGYSVSREKKERFSLILESASTNQTSMYLCASSLKGTGEKLFFGSGTQLSVL.

CDR3 sequence reads: CASSDPGQGLFAANEKLFF. The DNA of the CDR3 is TGTGCCAGCAGTGACCCGGGACAGGGTCTGTTTGCAGCTAATGAAAAACTGTTTTTT. The V call is TRBV6-1, the J call TRBJ1-4; 9 bases map to TRBD1. J lost 3 bases, V lost 3 bases, and 14 bases had no gene match. This CDR3 has 19 residues. Germline assignment: CDR1 MNHNS and CDR2 SASEGT.

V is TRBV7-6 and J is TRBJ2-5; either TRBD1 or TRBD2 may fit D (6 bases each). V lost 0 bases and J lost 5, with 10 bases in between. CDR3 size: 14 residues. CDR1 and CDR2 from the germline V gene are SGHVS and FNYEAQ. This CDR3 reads CASSLAGGLETQYF. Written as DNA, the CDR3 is TGTGCCAGCAGCTTAGCGGGGGGCCTGGAGACCCAGTACTTC.

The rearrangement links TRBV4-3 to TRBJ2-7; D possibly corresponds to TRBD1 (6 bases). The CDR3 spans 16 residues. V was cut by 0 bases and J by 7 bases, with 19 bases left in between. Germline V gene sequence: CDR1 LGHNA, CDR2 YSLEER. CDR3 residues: CASSQDGGLGAGEQYF. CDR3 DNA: TGCGCCAGCAGCCAAGATGGAGGCTTGGGGGCCGGGGAGCAGTACTTC.

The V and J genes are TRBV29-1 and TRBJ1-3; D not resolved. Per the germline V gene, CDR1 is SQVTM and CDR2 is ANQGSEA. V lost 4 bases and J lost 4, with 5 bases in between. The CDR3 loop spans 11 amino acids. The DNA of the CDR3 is TGCAGCGTTGTATCGGGAAACACCATATATTTT. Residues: CSVVSGNTIYF.

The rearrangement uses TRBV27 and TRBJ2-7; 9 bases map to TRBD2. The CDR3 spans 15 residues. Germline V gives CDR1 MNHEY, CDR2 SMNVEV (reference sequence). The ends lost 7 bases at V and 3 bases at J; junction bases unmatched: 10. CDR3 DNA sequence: TGTGCCAGCAAAATCACTAGCGGGCTTAACTACGAGCAGTACTTC. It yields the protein CASKITSGLNYEQYF.

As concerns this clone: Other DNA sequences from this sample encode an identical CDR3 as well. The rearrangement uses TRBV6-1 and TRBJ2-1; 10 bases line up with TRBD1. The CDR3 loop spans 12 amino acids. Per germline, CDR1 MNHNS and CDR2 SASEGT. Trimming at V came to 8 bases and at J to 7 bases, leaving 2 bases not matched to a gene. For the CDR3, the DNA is TGTGCCAGCCGGACAGGGGGAAATGAGCAGTTCTTC. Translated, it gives CASRTGGNEQFF.

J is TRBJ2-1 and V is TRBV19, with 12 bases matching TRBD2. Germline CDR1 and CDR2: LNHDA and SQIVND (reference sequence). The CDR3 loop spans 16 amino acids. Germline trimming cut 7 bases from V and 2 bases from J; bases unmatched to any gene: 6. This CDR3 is CASTPWTSGTYNEQFF. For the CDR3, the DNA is TGTGCCAGTACCCCCTGGACTAGCGGGACCTACAATGAGCAGTTCTTC.

The CDR3, as DNA: TGTGCCAGCAGTTTATCGTTAGCGGGGGGGCAGTTCTTC. Residues: CASSLSLAGGQFF. This chain joins TRBV27 and TRBJ2-1; TRBD2 matches at 10 bases. The junction had 2 bases not matched to a gene; V was cut back by 0 bases and J by 12 bases. The CDR3 runs to 13 residues. The germline V gene encodes CDR1 MNHEY and CDR2 SMNVEV (reference sequence).

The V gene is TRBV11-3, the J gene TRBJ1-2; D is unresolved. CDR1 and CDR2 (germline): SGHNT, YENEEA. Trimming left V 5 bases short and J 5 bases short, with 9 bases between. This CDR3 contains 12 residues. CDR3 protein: CASSPGRYGYTF. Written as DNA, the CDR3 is TGTGCCAGCAGCCCCGGACGGTATGGCTACACCTTC.

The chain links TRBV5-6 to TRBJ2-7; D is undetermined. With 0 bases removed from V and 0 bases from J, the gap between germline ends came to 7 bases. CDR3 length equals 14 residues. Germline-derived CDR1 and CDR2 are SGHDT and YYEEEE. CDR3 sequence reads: CASSLGHLSYEQYF. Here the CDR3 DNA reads TGTGCCAGCAGCTTGGGTCACCTCTCCTACGAGCAGTACTTC.

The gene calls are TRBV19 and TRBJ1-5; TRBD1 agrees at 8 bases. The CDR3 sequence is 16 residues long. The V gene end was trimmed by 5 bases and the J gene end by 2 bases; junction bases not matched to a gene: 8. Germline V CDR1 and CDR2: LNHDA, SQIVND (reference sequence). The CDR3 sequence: CASSPGTGRGNQPQHF. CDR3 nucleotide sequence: TGTGCCAGTAGTCCAGGGACAGGAAGAGGCAATCAGCCCCAGCATTTT.

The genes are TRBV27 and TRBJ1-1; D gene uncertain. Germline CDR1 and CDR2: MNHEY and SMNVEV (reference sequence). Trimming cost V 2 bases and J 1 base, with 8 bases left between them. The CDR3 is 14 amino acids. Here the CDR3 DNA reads TGTGCCAGCAGTTTAAGGGAAAAGAACACTGAAGCTTTCTTT. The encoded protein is CASSLREKNTEAFF.

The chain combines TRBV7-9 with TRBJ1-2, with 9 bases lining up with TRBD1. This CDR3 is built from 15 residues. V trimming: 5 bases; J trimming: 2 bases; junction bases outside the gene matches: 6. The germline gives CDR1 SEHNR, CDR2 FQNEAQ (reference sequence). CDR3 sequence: CASSARQGGNYGYTF. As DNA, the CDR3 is TGTGCCAGCAGCGCCCGACAGGGGGGAAACTATGGCTACACCTTC.

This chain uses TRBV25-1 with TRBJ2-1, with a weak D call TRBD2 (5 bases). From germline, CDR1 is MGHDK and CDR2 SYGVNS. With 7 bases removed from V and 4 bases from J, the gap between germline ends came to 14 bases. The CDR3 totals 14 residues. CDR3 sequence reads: CASTGSVSYNEQFF. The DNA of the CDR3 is TGTGCCAGCACCGGTAGCGTGAGTTACAATGAGCAGTTCTTC. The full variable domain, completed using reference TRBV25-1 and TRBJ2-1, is EADIYQTPRYLVIGTGKKITLECSQTMGHDKMYWYQQDPGMELHLIHYSYGVNSTEKGDLSSESTVSRIRTEHFPLTLESARPSHTSQYLCASTGSVSYNEQFFGPGTRLTVL.

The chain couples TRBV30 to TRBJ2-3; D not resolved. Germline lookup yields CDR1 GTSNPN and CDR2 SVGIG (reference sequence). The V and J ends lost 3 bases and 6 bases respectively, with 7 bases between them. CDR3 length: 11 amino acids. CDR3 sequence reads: CAWRMGDTQYF. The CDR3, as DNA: TGTGCCTGGAGGATGGGGGATACGCAGTATTTT. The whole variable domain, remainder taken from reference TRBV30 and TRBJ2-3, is SQTIHQWPATLVQPVGSPLSLECTVEGTSNPNLYWYRQAAGRGLQLLFYSVGIGQISSEVPQNLSASRPQDRQFILSSKKLLLSDSGFYLCAWRMGDTQYFGPGTRLTVL.

The CDR3 region has the DNA TGTGCCAGCAGGCGACTAGCACAAGAGACCCAGTACTTC. As protein: CASRRLAQETQYF. The rearrangement joins TRBV6-1 to TRBJ2-5, with 7 bases fitting TRBD2. CDR1 and CDR2 (germline): MNHNS, SASEGT. Unmatched junction bases numbered 3, after V lost 6 bases and J lost 2 bases. The CDR3 sequence is 13 residues long.

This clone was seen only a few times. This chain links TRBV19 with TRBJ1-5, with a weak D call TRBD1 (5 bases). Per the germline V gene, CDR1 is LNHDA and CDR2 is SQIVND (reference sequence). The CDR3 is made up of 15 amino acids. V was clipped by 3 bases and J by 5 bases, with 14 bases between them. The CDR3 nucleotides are TGTGCCAGTAGTATGGGTTCGGGGCGATATCAGCCCCAGCATTTT. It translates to CASSMGSGRYQPQHF. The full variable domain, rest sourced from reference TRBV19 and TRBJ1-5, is DGGITQSPKYLFRKEGQNVTLSCEQNLNHDAMYWYRQDPGQGLRLIYYSQIVNDFQKGDIAEGYSVSREKKESFPLTVTSAQKNPTAFYLCASSMGSGRYQPQHFGDGTRLSIL.

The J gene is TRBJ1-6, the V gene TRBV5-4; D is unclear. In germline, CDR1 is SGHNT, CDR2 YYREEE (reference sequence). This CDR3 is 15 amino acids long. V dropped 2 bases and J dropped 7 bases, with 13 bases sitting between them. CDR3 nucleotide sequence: TGTGCCAGCAGCTTTTTTGATAAAAGCAATTCACCCCTCCACTTT. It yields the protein CASSFFDKSNSPLHF.

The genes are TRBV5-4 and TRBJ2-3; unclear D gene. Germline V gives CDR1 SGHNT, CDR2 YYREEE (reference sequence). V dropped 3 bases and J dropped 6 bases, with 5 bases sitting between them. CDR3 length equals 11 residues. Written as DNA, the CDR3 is TGTGCCAGCAGCTCCACGGATACGCAGTATTTT. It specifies CASSSTDTQYF.

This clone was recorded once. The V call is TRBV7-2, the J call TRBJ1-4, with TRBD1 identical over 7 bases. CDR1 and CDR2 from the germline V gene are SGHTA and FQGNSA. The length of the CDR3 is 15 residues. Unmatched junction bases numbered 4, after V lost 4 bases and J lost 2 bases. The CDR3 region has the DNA TGTGCCAGCAGCTCACGGACAGGCACTAATGAAAAACTGTTTTTT. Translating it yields CASSSRTGTNEKLFF. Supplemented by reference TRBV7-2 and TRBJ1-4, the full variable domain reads GAGVSQSPSNKVTEKGKDVELRCDPISGHTALYWYRQSLGQGLEFLIYFQGNSAPDKSGLPSDRFSAERTGGSVSTLTIQRTQQEDSAVYLCASSSRTGTNEKLFFGSGTQLSVL.

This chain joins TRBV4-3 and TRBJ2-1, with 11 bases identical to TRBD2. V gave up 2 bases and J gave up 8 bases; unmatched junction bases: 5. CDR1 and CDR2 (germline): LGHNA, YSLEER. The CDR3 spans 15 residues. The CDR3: CASSQRLAGGHEQFF. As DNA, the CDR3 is TGCGCCAGCAGCCAACGGCTAGCGGGAGGCCATGAGCAGTTCTTC.

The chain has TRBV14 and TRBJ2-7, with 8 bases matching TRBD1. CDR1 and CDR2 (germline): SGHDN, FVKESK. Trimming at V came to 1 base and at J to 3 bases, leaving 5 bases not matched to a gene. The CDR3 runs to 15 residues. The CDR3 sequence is CASSQGFGQGYEQYF. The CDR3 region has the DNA TGTGCCAGCAGCCAAGGGTTCGGACAGGGCTACGAGCAGTACTTC.

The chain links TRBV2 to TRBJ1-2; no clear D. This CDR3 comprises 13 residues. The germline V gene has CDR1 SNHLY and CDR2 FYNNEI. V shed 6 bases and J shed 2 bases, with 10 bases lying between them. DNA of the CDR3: TGTGCCAGCAGAGGAAGGGAGAACTATGGCTACACCTTC. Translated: CASRGRENYGYTF. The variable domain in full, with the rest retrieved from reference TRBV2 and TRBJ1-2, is EPEVTQTPSHQVTQMGQEVILRCVPISNHLYFYWYRQILGQKVEFLVSFYNNEISEKSEIFDDQFSVERPDGSNFTLKIRSTKLEDSAMYFCASRGRENYGYTFGSGTRLTVV.

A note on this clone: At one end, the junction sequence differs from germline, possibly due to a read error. The CDR3, as DNA: TGTGCCAGCCGTTTCGGGGGAGTCGGGGAGCAGTACTTC. Translated, it gives CASRFGGVGEQYF. J is TRBJ2-7 and V is TRBV27; TRBD2 might be the D (6 bases). This CDR3 is built from 13 residues. Germline CDR1 is MNHEY and CDR2 is SMNVEV (reference sequence).

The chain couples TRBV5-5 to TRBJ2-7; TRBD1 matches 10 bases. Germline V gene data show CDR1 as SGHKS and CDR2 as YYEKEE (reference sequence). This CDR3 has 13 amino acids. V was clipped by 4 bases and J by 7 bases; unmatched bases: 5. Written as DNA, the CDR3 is TGTGCCAGCAGCCGACAGGGGGCAAGGGAGCAGTACTTC. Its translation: CASSRQGAREQYF.

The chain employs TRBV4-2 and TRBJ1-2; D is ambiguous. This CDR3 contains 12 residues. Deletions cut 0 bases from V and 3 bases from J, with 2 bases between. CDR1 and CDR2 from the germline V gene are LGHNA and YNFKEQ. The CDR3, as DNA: TGTGCCAGCAGCCAAGACCACTATGGCTACACCTTC. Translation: CASSQDHYGYTF.

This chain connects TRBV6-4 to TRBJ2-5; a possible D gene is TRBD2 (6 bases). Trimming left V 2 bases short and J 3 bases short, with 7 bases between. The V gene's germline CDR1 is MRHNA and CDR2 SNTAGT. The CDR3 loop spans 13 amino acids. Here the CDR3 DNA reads TGTGCCAGCAGTGACGGGGAGGAAGAGACCCAGTACTTC. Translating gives CASSDGEEETQYF.